One sample yielded the 5 T cell receptor beta chains listed below, sequenced in a study of T cell repertoires in cytomegalovirus infection. In TCRdb, the reads were re-called with MiXCR into one record per CDR3 protein. This repertoire shows roughly 700,000 distinct CDR3 sequences, about 30% found once; its top ten account for 18%. For these receptors, no antigen is known. The sample in question was cultured PBMCs, obtained from culture after CMV antigen stimulation. Source of these receptors: a human donor in good health (CMV status not recorded). Some clones in this sample may be carry-over from other donors' samples.

The rearrangement links TRBV6-1 to TRBJ1-4, with TRBD1 as a possible D gene (5 bases). With 3 bases removed from V and 5 bases from J, the gap between germline ends came to 10 bases. The germline V gene encodes CDR1 MNHNS and CDR2 SASEGT. The CDR3 covers 14 residues. In DNA, the CDR3 is TGTGCCAGCAGTGACAGGGCGGAGAATGAAAAACTGTTTTTT. Protein product: CASSDRAENEKLFF.

This clonotype appeared a few times. This chain joins TRBV12-3 or TRBV12-4 and TRBJ2-5, with D unclear. With 4 bases removed from V and 0 bases from J, the gap between germline ends came to 9 bases. The CDR3 is 14 residues long. The CDR3 sequence is CASSSNRHQETQYF. As DNA, the CDR3 is TGTGCCAGCAGTTCTAACAGACACCAAGAGACCCAGTACTTC.

V usage is TRBV20-1 and J usage is TRBJ2-1, with TRBD1 matching over 11 bases. V dropped 3 bases and J dropped 7; count of bases not matched to a gene: 11. Germline CDR1 reads DFQATT; CDR2 reads SNEGSKA (reference sequence). The CDR3 has 16 residues. CDR3 bases: TGCAGTGCTAGTAGGGGCCCGGGACAGGGGGAAAATGAGCAGTTCTTC. Translating it yields CSASRGPGQGENEQFF.

This clonotype was seen only a few times. This sequence joins TRBV4-1 and TRBJ1-3; weak D call: TRBD1 (5 bases). The germline V gene has CDR1 MGHRA and CDR2 YSYEKL. The CDR3 covers 16 residues. V dropped 0 bases and J dropped 0 bases, with 9 bases sitting between them. CDR3: CASSQDRAYSGNTIYF. The CDR3 nucleotides are TGCGCCAGCAGCCAAGACAGGGCCTACTCTGGAAACACCATATATTTT.

The J gene is TRBJ1-1, the V gene TRBV10-3; D call uncertain. Trimming shortened V by 4 bases and J by 3 bases, and 6 bases separated the two germline ends. The CDR3 has 12 residues. From germline, CDR1 is ENHRY and CDR2 SYGVKD. The CDR3 spells CAISGLDTEAFF. CDR3 sequence (DNA): TGTGCCATCAGTGGACTGGACACTGAAGCTTTCTTT.